These T cell receptor beta chains were read from a single sample in a study of control samples from healthy donors and cancer patients. Sequencing used immunoSEQ multiplex PCR; TCRdb keeps in-frame clones, though not all of them. The data show about 150,000 clones, 91% seen once. The sequenced material came from blood. These receptors came from a woman aged 40 to 50 in good health. Each CDR3 is given with its conserved first and last residue. The D gene is left open where the match is weak. Clone size is not always given. Where it is, it says once, few, many or a class for expanded clones.

d_call	clone_size	v_call	j_call	cdr3_aa	cdr3_nt
NA	NA	TRBV29-1	TRBJ1-1	CSGQGHLNTEAFF	TGCAGCGGTCAGGGACACCTGAACACTGAAGCTTTCTTT
TRBD2	NA	TRBV7-8	TRBJ2-1	CASSYSGGAWDEQFF	TGTGCCAGCAGCTATAGCGGGGGGGCCTGGGATGAGCAGTTCTTC
TRBD1	NA	TRBV19	TRBJ2-5	CASSEGATYQETQYF	TGTGCCAGTAGTGAGGGGGCTACGTACCAAGAGACCCAGTACTTC
TRBD2	NA	TRBV7-3	TRBJ2-7	CASSTGLEPYEQYF	TGTGCCAGCAGCACGGGACTAGAGCCCTACGAGCAGTACTTC
NA	NA	TRBV19	TRBJ1-2	CASSIDSRVPNYGYTF	TGTGCCAGTAGTATAGACTCCCGGGTGCCTAACTATGGCTACACCTTC
NA	NA	TRBV19	TRBJ1-1	CASSWTENTEAFF	TGTGCCAGTAGTTGGACAGAGAACACTGAAGCTTTCTTT
NA	NA	TRBV19	TRBJ2-7	CASSIGGYEQYF	TGTGCCAGTAGTATCGGAGGGTACGAGCAGTACTTC
NA	NA	TRBV7-9	TRBJ2-3	CASRMRGFETDTQYF	TGTGCCAGCAGGATGAGGGGGTTTGAGACAGATACGCAGTATTTT
NA	NA	TRBV23-1	TRBJ1-2	CASSPGTTADGYTF	TGCGCCAGCAGTCCGGGGACGACAGCTGATGGCTACACCTTC
NA	NA	TRBV19	TRBJ2-5	CASRSGQLQETQYF	TGTGCCAGTAGGTCCGGGCAGCTCCAAGAGACCCAGTACTTC
NA	NA	TRBV5-4	TRBJ1-3	CASSPGGPNSGNTIYF	TGTGCCAGCAGCCCCGGTGGACCTAACTCTGGAAACACCATATATTTT
NA	once	TRBV2	TRBJ2-7	CASSTVNEQYF	TGTGCCAGCAGCACGGTTAACGAGCAGTACTTC
NA	few	TRBV4-1	TRBJ2-7	CASSRPGTVSYEQYF	TGCGCCAGCAGCCGGCCCGGGACGGTTTCCTACGAGCAGTACTTC
NA	NA	TRBV4-1	TRBJ1-1	CASSQGADTGTEAFF	TGCGCCAGCAGCCAAGGAGCGGACACGGGCACTGAAGCTTTCTTT
NA	NA	TRBV27	TRBJ2-6	CASSAYRALSKGGANVLTF	TGTGCCAGCAGTGCCTACCGGGCCCTGAGCAAAGGGGGGGCCAACGTCCTGACTTTC
NA	NA	TRBV21-1	TRBJ2-3	CASSNTSERRDTQYF	TGTGCCAGCAGCAACACTAGCGAGAGAAGAGATACGCAGTATTTT
TRBD2	NA	TRBV5-6	TRBJ2-1	CASSLGAPSGEQFF	TGTGCCAGCAGCTTGGGGGCGCCTAGCGGTGAGCAGTTCTTC
NA	NA	TRBV5-1	TRBJ1-1	CASSLMETVNTEAFF	TGCGCCAGCAGCTTGATGGAGACGGTAAACACTGAAGCTTTCTTT
TRBD2	NA	TRBV11-2	TRBJ2-2	CASSPLAGVDGELFF	TGTGCCAGCAGCCCACTAGCGGGGGTAGACGGGGAGCTGTTTTTT
NA	NA	TRBV2	TRBJ1-1	CASSPSGGMNTEAFF	TGTGCCAGCAGTCCCTCTGGGGGGATGAACACTGAAGCTTTCTTT